The subject of this entry is one TCR beta chain. The antigen is unknown. The data were taken from a study of regulatory T cells in long-lasting Graves disease. General study points: Repertoires from persistent disease leaned toward TRBV28, TRBJ1-2 and TRBJ2-5.

TCR beta libraries were built with iRepertoire HTBI primers and Arm-PCR of CDR3 regions. Each CDR3 protein is one row after TCRdb ran MiXCR on the multiplex PCR reads. The sample has around 460,000 distinct CDR3 sequences; less than 25% are singletons. Time point defined: persistent/refractory GD, antithyroid drugs over 5 years with positive TRAb. The TCR library used RNA extracted from PBMCs. CDR3 length equals 13 residues. CDR1 is ENHRY and CDR2 is SYGVKD in the germline V gene. V was clipped by 8 bases and J by 3 bases; unmatched bases: 6. The specimen comprised peripheral blood mononuclear cells (PBMCs), sampled when the disease was refractory, from a patient treated with antithyroid drugs. The clonotype originates from a female donor with Graves disease. This chain uses TRBV10-3 with TRBJ1-2, with 7 bases matching TRBD1. This CDR3 reads CAIRGQGDYGYTF. The DNA of the CDR3 is TGTGCCATCCGGGGGCAGGGGGACTATGGCTACACCTTC.